Shown below are 5 T cell receptor beta chains from a single sample sequenced in a study of glioma-infiltrating T cells after dendritic cell vaccination. Using immunoSEQ multiplex PCR, the repertoire was profiled, and TCRdb retains in-frame clones only, with some absent. The sample holds tens of thousands of clones, almost 85% seen once. The sequenced sample was blood, obtained before dendritic cell vaccination. These receptors came from a human donor with glioblastoma.

This clone was observed once. This chain uses TRBV18 with TRBJ2-5, with TRBD1 matching 8 bases. In germline, CDR1 is KGHSH, CDR2 LQKENI. With 3 bases clipped from V and 3 bases from J, the junction kept 3 bases outside the gene matches. The CDR3 is 14 residues long. The CDR3 nucleotides are TGTGCCAGCTCACCCAAGACAGGGGAAGAGACCCAGTACTTC. This translates into CASSPKTGEETQYF. The whole variable domain, remainder taken from reference TRBV18 and TRBJ2-5, is NAGVMQNPRHLVRRRGQEARLRCSPMKGHSHVYWYRQLPEEGLKFMVYLQKENIIDESGMPKERFSAEFPKEGPSILRIQQVVRGDSAAYFCASSPKTGEETQYFGPGTRLLVL.

This chain joins TRBV4-1 and TRBJ1-5; a possible D gene is TRBD1 (6 bases). Germline V gives CDR1 MGHRA, CDR2 YSYEKL. V lost 3 bases to trimming and J lost 0 bases, with 15 bases between them. The CDR3 spans 17 residues. The CDR3 loop reads CASSQGAELGSNQPQHF. In nucleotides, the CDR3 is TGCGCCAGCAGCCAGGGGGCTGAGCTTGGTAGCAATCAGCCCCAGCATTTT.

The V and J genes are TRBV5-1 and TRBJ2-3, with a tentative D call TRBD1 (5 bases). V gave up 3 bases and J gave up 2 bases, with 13 bases separating them. This CDR3 comprises 15 residues. CDR1 is SGHRS and CDR2 is YFSETQ in the germline V gene. CDR3 loop: CASSYDSASTDTQYF. Written as DNA, the CDR3 is TGCGCCAGCAGCTATGACAGCGCTTCCACAGATACGCAGTATTTT.

The V and J genes are TRBV2 and TRBJ1-1; D gene uncertain. CDR1 SNHLY and CDR2 FYNNEI come from the germline V gene. With 6 bases removed from V and 4 bases from J, the gap between germline ends came to 9 bases. This CDR3 has 12 amino acids. CDR3 residues: CASSPSGTEAFF. CDR3 in DNA: TGTGCCAGCAGCCCTAGTGGCACTGAAGCTTTCTTT.

V gene TRBV30 combines with J gene TRBJ1-1, with D maybe TRBD1 (6 bases). Germline lookup yields CDR1 GTSNPN and CDR2 SVGIG (reference sequence). Trimming stripped 1 base from V and 1 base from J, with 16 bases between. This CDR3 is built from 16 residues. The CDR3 nucleotides are TGTGCCTGGAGTGGGGGGCTGGGGGCGAGGAACACTGAAGCTTTCTTT. Its translation: CAWSGGLGARNTEAFF.